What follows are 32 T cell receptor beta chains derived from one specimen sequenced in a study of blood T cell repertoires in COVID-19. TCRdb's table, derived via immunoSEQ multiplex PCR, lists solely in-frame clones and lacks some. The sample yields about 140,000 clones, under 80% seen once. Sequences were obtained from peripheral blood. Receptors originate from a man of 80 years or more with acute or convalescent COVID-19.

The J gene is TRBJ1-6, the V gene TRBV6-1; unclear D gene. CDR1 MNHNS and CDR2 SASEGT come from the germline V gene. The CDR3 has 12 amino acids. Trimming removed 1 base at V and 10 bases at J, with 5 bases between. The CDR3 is CASSEGRSPLHF. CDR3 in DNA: TGTGCCAGCAGTGAAGGGAGGTCACCCCTCCACTTT.

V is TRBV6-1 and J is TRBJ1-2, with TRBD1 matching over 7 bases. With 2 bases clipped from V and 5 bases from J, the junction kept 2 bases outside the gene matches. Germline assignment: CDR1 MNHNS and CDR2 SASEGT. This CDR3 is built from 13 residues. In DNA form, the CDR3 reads TGTGCCAGCAGTGAACACAGGGGTTATGGCTACACCTTC. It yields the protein CASSEHRGYGYTF.

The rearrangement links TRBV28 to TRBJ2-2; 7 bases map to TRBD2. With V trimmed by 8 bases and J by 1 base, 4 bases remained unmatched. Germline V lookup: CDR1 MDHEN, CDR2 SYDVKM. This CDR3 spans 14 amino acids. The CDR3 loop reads CASGLAGNTGELFF. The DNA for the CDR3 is TGTGCCAGCGGGTTAGCGGGGAACACCGGGGAGCTGTTTTTT.

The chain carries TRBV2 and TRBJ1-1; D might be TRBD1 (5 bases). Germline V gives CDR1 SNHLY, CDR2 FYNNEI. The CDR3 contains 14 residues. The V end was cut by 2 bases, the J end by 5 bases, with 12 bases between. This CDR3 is CASSETRARTEAFF. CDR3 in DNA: TGTGCCAGCAGTGAAACCAGGGCGAGAACTGAAGCTTTCTTT.

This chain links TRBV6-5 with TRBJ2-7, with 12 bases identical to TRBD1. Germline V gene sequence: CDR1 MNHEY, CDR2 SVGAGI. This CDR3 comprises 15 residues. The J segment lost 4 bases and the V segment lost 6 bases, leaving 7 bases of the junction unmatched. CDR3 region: CASSPGTGGRYEQYF. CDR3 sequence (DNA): TGTGCCAGCAGCCCCGGGACAGGGGGCAGATACGAGCAGTACTTC.

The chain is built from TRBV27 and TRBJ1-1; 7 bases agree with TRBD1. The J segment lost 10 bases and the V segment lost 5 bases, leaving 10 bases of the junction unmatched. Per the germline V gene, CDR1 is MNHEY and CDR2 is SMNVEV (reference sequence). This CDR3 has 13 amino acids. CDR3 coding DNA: TGTGCCAGCAGTCCACTACAGGGGCACGCAGCTTTCTTT. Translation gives CASSPLQGHAAFF.

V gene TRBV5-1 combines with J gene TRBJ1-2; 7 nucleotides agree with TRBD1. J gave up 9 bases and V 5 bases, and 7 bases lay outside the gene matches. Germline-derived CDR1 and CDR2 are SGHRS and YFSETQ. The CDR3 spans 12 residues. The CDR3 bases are TGCGCCAGCAGTGACCCAGGGGGTAGCTACACCTTC. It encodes CASSDPGGSYTF.

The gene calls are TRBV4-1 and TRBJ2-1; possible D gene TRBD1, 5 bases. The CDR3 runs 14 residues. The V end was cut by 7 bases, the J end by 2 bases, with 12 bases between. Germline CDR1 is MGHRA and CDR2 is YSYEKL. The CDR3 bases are TGCGCCAGCAATCAGGGATTAACCTACAATGAGCAGTTCTTC. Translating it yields CASNQGLTYNEQFF.

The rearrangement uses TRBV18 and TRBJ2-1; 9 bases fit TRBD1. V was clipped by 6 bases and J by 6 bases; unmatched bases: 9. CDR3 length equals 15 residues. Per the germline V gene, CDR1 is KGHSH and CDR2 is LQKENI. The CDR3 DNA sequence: TGTGCCAGCTCGACCGGACAGGGGTTTTCCAATGAGCAGTTCTTC. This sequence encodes CASSTGQGFSNEQFF.

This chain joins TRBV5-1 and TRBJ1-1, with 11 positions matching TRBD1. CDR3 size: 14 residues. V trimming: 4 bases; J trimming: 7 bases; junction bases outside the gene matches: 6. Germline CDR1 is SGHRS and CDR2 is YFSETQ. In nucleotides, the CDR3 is TGCGCCAGCAGCCGGGGGACAGGGGGATTTGAAGCTTTCTTT. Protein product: CASSRGTGGFEAFF.

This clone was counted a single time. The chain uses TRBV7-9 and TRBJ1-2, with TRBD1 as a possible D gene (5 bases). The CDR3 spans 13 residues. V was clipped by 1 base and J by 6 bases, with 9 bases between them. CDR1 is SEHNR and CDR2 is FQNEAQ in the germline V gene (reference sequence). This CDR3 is CASSLGAGNGYTF. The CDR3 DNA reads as TGTGCCAGCAGCTTAGGGGCAGGGAATGGCTACACCTTC.

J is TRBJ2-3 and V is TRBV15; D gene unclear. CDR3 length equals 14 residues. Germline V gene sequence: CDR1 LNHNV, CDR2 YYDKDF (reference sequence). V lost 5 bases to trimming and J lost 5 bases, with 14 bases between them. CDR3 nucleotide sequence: TGTGCCACCAGCTTAGGCCCTCGAGGAGATACGCAGTATTTT. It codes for CATSLGPRGDTQYF.

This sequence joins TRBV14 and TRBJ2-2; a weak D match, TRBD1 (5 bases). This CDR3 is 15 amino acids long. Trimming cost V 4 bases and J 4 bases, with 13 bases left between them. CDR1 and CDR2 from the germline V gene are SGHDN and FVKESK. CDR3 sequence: CASSLRNRLTGELFF. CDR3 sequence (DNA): TGTGCCAGCAGCCTTCGGAACAGGCTCACCGGGGAGCTGTTTTTT. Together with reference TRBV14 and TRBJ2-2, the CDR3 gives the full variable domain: EAGVTQFPSHSVIEKGQTVTLRCDPISGHDNLYWYRRVMGKEIKFLLHFVKESKQDESGMPNNRFLAERTGGTYSTLKVQPAELEDSGVYFCASSLRNRLTGELFFGEGSRLTVL.

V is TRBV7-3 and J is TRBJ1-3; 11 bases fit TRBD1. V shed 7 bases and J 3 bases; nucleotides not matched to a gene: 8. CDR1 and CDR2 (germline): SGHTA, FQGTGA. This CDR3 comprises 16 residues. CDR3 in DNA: TGTGCCAGCACCCCGGACAGGGGGCCGAGTGGAAACACCATATATTTT. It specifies CASTPDRGPSGNTIYF. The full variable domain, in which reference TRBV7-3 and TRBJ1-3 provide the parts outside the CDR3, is GAGVSQTPSNKVTEKGKYVELRCDPISGHTALYWYRQSLGQGPEFLIYFQGTGAADDSGLPNDRFFAVRPEGSVSTLKIQRTERGDSAVYLCASTPDRGPSGNTIYFGEGSWLTVV.

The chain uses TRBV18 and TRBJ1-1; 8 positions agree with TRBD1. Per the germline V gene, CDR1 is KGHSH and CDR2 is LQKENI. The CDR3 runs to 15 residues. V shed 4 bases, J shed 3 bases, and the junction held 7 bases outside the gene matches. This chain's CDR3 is CASSQDRVGYTEAFF. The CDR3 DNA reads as TGTGCCAGCTCACAGGACAGGGTGGGTTACACTGAAGCTTTCTTT.

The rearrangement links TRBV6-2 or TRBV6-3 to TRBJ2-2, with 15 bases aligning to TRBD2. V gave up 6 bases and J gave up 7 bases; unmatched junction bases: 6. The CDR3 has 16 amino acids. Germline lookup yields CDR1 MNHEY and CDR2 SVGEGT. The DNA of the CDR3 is TGTGCCAGCAGCCGGACTAGCGGGGGGGCCGTCGGGGAGCTGTTTTTT. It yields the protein CASSRTSGGAVGELFF.

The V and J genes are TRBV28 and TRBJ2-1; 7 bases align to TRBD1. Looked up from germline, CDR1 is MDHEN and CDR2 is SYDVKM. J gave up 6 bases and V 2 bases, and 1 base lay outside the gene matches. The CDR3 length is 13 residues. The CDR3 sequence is CASSLRDSNEQFF. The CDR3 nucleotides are TGTGCCAGCAGTTTACGGGACAGCAATGAGCAGTTCTTC.

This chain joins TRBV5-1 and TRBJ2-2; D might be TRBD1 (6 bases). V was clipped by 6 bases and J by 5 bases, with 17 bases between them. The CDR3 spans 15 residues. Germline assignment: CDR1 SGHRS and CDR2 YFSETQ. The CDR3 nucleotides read TGCGCCAGCACCCCGGACCTCAGGGGAACCGGGGAGCTGTTTTTT. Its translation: CASTPDLRGTGELFF.

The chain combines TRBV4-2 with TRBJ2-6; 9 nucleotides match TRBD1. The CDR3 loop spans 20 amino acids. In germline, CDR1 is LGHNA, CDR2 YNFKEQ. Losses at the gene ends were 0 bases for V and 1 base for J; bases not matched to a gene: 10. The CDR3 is CASSQDLGWTGASGANVLTF. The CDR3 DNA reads TGTGCCAGCAGCCAAGATCTCGGGTGGACAGGGGCTTCTGGGGCCAACGTCCTGACTTTC.

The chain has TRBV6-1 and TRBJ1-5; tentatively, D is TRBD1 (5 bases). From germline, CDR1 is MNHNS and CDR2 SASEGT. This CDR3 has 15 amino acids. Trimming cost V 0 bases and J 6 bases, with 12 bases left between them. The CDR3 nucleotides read TGTGCCAGCAGTGAAGCGGGGGGGGTGGGTCAGCCCCAGCATTTT. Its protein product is CASSEAGGVGQPQHF.

The CDR3 nucleotides read TGTGCCAGCAGCCAAAGCGGTGGCGGGGAGACCCAGTACTTC. It encodes CASSQSGGGETQYF. J is TRBJ2-5 and V is TRBV7-3; TRBD2 is a possible D gene (5 bases). Germline V gene data show CDR1 as SGHTA and CDR2 as FQGTGA. The CDR3 extends over 14 amino acids. V was cut by 5 bases and J by 5 bases, with 15 bases left in between.

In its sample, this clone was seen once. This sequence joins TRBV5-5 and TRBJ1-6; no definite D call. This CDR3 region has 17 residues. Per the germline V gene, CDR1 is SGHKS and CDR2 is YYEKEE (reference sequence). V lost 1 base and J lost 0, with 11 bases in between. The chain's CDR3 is CASSLSTVSSYNSPLHF. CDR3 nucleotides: TGTGCCAGCAGCTTGAGTACAGTTAGCTCCTATAATTCACCCCTCCACTTT.

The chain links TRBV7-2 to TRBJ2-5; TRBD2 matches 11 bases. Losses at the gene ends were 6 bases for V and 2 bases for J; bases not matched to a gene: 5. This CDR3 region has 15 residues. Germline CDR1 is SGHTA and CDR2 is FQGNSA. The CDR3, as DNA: TGTGCCAGCAGACTAGCGGGGGCGTTTCAAGAGACCCAGTACTTC. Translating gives CASRLAGAFQETQYF. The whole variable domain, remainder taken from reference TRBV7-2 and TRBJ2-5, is GAGVSQSPSNKVTEKGKDVELRCDPISGHTALYWYRQSLGQGLEFLIYFQGNSAPDKSGLPSDRFSAERTGGSVSTLTIQRTQQEDSAVYLCASRLAGAFQETQYFGPGTRLLVL.

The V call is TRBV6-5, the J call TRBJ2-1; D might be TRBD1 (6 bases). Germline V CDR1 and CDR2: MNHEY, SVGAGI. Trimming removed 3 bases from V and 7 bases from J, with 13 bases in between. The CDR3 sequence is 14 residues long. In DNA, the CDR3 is TGTGCCAGCAGTTATTTACAGGGCGGAAATGAGCAGTTCTTC. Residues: CASSYLQGGNEQFF.

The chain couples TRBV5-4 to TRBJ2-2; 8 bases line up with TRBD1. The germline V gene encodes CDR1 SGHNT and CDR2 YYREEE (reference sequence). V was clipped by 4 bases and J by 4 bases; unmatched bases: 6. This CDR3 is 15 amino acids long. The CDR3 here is CASSTDRVSTGELFF. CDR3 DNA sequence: TGTGCCAGCAGCACGGACAGGGTGAGCACCGGGGAGCTGTTTTTT.

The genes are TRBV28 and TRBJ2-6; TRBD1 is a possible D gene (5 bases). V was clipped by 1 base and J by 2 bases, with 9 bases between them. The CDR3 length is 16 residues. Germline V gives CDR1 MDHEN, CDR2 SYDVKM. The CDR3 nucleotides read TGTGCCAGCAGTTTATCCGACAGTGCTGGGGCCAACGTCCTGACTTTC. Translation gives CASSLSDSAGANVLTF.

The chain's CDR3 is CASSFAQGAGELFF. The DNA of the CDR3 is TGTGCCAGCAGCTTTGCACAGGGGGCCGGGGAGCTGTTTTTT. V gene TRBV7-2 combines with J gene TRBJ2-2; 8 nucleotides match TRBD1. From germline, CDR1 is SGHTA and CDR2 FQGNSA. Trimming at V came to 3 bases and at J to 6 bases, leaving 3 bases not matched to a gene. The CDR3 is 14 residues long.

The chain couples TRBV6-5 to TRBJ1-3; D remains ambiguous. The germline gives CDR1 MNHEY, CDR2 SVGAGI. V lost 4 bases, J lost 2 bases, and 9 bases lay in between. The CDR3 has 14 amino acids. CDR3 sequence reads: CASSSAMPGNTIYF. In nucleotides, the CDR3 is TGTGCCAGCAGTTCTGCGATGCCTGGAAACACCATATATTTT.

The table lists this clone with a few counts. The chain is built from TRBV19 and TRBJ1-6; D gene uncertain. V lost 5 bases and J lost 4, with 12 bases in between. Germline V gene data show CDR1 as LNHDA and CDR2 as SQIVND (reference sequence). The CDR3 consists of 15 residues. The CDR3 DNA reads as TGTGCCAGTAGTCCGCCGAGTTGGTATAATTCACCCCTCCACTTT. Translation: CASSPPSWYNSPLHF.

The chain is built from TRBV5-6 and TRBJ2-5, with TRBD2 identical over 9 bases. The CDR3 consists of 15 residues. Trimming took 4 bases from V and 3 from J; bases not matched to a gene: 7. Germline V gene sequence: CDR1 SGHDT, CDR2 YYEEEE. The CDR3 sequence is CASSDSGGGEETQYF. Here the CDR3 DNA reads TGTGCCAGCAGCGATAGCGGGGGTGGGGAAGAGACCCAGTACTTC. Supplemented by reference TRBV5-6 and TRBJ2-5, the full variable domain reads DAGVTQSPTHLIKTRGQQVTLRCSPKSGHDTVSWYQQALGQGPQFIFQYYEEEERQRGNFPDRFSGHQFPNYSSELNVNALLLGDSALYLCASSDSGGGEETQYFGPGTRLLVL.

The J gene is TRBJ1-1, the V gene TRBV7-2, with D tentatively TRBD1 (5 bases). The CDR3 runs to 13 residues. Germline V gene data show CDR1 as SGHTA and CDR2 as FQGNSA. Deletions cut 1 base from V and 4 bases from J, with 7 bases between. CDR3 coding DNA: TGTGCCAGCAGCTTAGGGGGCTTCACTGAAGCTTTCTTT. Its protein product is CASSLGGFTEAFF.

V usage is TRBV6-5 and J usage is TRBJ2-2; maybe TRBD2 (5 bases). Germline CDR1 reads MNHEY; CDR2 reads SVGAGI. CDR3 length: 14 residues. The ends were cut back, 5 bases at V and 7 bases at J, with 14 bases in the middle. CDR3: CASSLRRNGGELFF. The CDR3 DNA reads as TGTGCCAGCAGTCTTCGGAGGAACGGCGGGGAGCTGTTTTTT.